The 29 T cell receptor beta chains below were found in one sample sequenced in a study of graft-versus-host responses after intestinal transplantation. Using immunoSEQ multiplex PCR, the repertoire was profiled, and TCRdb retains in-frame clones only, with some absent. The data show over 15,000 clones, just under 95% seen once. Sequences were derived from PBMCs, sampled 23 days after intestinal transplant. Every receptor here comes from a human patient who received an intestinal transplant, so some T cells may come from the graft donor.

The chain links TRBV6-5 to TRBJ2-7; TRBD1 might be the D (5 bases). Per the germline V gene, CDR1 is MNHEY and CDR2 is SVGAGI. This CDR3 region has 13 residues. V was cut by 6 bases and J by 3 bases, with 12 bases left in between. The CDR3 DNA is TGTGCCAGCAGGACGGACATCAACTACGAGCAGTACTTC. Amino acid sequence: CASRTDINYEQYF.

The rearrangement links TRBV4-1 to TRBJ1-2; D gene uncertain. Trimming stripped 0 bases from V and 0 bases from J, with 14 bases between. Germline CDR1 reads MGHRA; CDR2 reads YSYEKL. This CDR3 is built from 17 residues. CDR3 coding DNA: TGCGCCAGCAGCCAAGATTCTATGGACTGGGCTAACTATGGCTACACCTTC. It specifies CASSQDSMDWANYGYTF.

The V and J genes are TRBV6-6 and TRBJ2-7; D call uncertain. There are 14 residues in the CDR3. From germline, CDR1 is MNHNY and CDR2 SVGAGI (reference sequence). V was clipped by 0 bases and J by 0 bases, with 6 bases between them. CDR3: CASSYSLLSYEQYF. In DNA form, the CDR3 reads TGTGCCAGCAGTTACTCGCTCCTCTCCTACGAGCAGTACTTC.

The rearrangement uses TRBV19 and TRBJ2-7; TRBD2 matches 10 bases. The CDR3 sequence is 15 residues long. V lost 7 bases to trimming and J lost 7 bases; unmatched junction nucleotides: 13. Germline loops: CDR1 LNHDA, CDR2 SQIVND (reference sequence). The CDR3: CASTDVAGGLEEQYF. DNA for the CDR3: TGTGCCAGTACTGACGTAGCGGGAGGTCTCGAAGAGCAGTACTTC.

This chain joins TRBV5-5 and TRBJ2-2, with D possibly matching TRBD2 (6 bases). The length of the CDR3 is 15 residues. Trimming shortened V by 1 base and J by 6 bases, and 13 bases separated the two germline ends. Germline V gives CDR1 SGHKS, CDR2 YYEKEE (reference sequence). CDR3 residues: CASSLPGAESGELFF. CDR3 sequence (DNA): TGTGCCAGCAGCTTGCCGGGAGCGGAGTCCGGGGAGCTGTTTTTT.

The rearrangement uses TRBV19 and TRBJ1-5, with 10 bases fitting TRBD1. V lost 5 bases to trimming and J lost 6 bases; unmatched junction nucleotides: 4. The CDR3 loop spans 14 amino acids. The V gene's germline CDR1 is LNHDA and CDR2 SQIVND (reference sequence). The CDR3 sequence: CASSPDRGGQPQHF. The DNA for the CDR3 is TGTGCCAGTAGTCCGGACAGGGGGGGTCAGCCCCAGCATTTT.

The CDR3 coding sequence is TGTGCCAGCAGCTTGGGGTGGAGGCGGGAGCTCCACAATGAGCAGTTCTTC. This codes for CASSLGWRRELHNEQFF. This rearrangement joins TRBV5-4 to TRBJ2-1; TRBD2 matches at 7 bases. The CDR3 runs to 17 residues. With 0 bases clipped from V and 5 bases from J, the junction kept 11 bases outside the gene matches. CDR1 and CDR2 from the germline V gene are SGHNT and YYREEE (reference sequence).

This sequence joins TRBV21-1 and TRBJ2-5; the DNA was not used to check the table's D call, TRBD1. TRBV21-1 is a pseudogene. The CDR3 has 17 amino acids. The CDR3 is CASSPRQGSWVQETQYF. The CDR3 DNA reads TGTGCCAGCAGCCCAAGACAGGGTAGTTGGGTCCAAGAGACCCAGTACTTC.

The chain couples TRBV28 to TRBJ2-3; the D gene is possibly TRBD2 (7 bases). The CDR3 spans 14 residues. Germline V gene sequence: CDR1 MDHEN, CDR2 SYDVKM. The V end lost 5 bases, the J end lost 7 bases, and 16 bases lay between the germline ends. CDR3 DNA sequence: TGTGCCAGCAGTCCGGTAGGGGGGGGAAATACGCAGTATTTT. Translation gives CASSPVGGGNTQYF.

The chain couples TRBV27 to TRBJ1-1, with a tentative D call TRBD1 (5 bases). CDR1 MNHEY and CDR2 SMNVEV come from the germline V gene (reference sequence). The ends were cut back, 4 bases at V and 0 bases at J, with 12 bases in the middle. This CDR3 contains 15 residues. Here the CDR3 reads CASSSGDSMNTEAFF. In nucleotides, the CDR3 is TGTGCCAGCAGTTCGGGCGACAGTATGAACACTGAAGCTTTCTTT.

This clone was detected once. The rearrangement uses TRBV1 and TRBJ1-5. TRBV1 corresponds to a pseudogene. The CDR3 extends over 18 amino acids. The CDR3 nucleotides are TGCACCAGCAGCCTTGGAGACAGGGACTATTATAGCAATCAGCCCCAGCATTTT. It translates to CTSSLGDRDYYSNQPQHF.

The chain combines TRBV6-4 with TRBJ2-7; 9 nucleotides line up with TRBD1. The CDR3 contains 17 residues. The V gene end was trimmed by 2 bases and the J gene end by 3 bases; junction bases not matched to a gene: 11. CDR1 and CDR2 from the germline V gene are MRHNA and SNTAGT. CDR3 in DNA: TGTGCCAGCAGTGACCGGGACAGGGAGGGGGAAGGCTACGAGCAGTACTTC. Its protein product is CASSDRDREGEGYEQYF.

The chain has TRBV5-5 and TRBJ2-1, with D perhaps matching TRBD1 (5 bases). Germline V gene data show CDR1 as SGHKS and CDR2 as YYEKEE (reference sequence). This CDR3 comprises 18 residues. The germline V and J ends were trimmed by 9 bases and 0 bases, with 25 bases remaining between them. The CDR3 DNA sequence: TGTGCCAAACCATCGCCGACCCGAAGAAGGGGCTCCTACAATGAGCAGTTCTTC. It codes for CAKPSPTRRRGSYNEQFF.

This rearrangement joins TRBV5-1 to TRBJ2-1; D gene ambiguous. The ends were cut back, 0 bases at V and 0 bases at J, with 7 bases in the middle. This CDR3 comprises 15 residues. Germline V gene sequence: CDR1 SGHRS, CDR2 YFSETQ. This CDR3 reads CASSLEDGSYNEQFF. In DNA form, the CDR3 reads TGCGCCAGCAGCTTGGAAGATGGCTCCTACAATGAGCAGTTCTTC.

The V and J genes are TRBV28 and TRBJ2-1, with 9 bases that match TRBD2. This CDR3 is 17 amino acids long. Germline V gene data show CDR1 as MDHEN and CDR2 as SYDVKM. V shed 7 bases, J shed 4 bases, and the junction held 14 bases outside the gene matches. The CDR3: CASTLEILAGEYNEQFF. The CDR3 DNA is TGTGCCAGCACTTTGGAAATTTTAGCGGGAGAGTACAATGAGCAGTTCTTC.

This chain links TRBV7-9 with TRBJ2-5, with D unclear. V lost 1 base to trimming and J lost 4 bases, with 13 bases between them. Germline V gene lookup returns CDR1 SEHNR and CDR2 FQNEAQ (reference sequence). The CDR3 loop spans 15 amino acids. CDR3 nucleotide sequence: TGTGCCAGCAGCTTAGGTGGGCCGGAAAGAGAGACCCAGTACTTC. This codes for CASSLGGPERETQYF.

The V and J genes are TRBV4-1 and TRBJ1-4; 8 bases are a match to TRBD1. This CDR3 is 16 amino acids long. Trimming removed 5 bases from V and 6 bases from J; junction bases left unmatched: 11. The germline V gene has CDR1 MGHRA and CDR2 YSYEKL. The CDR3: CASSLSLSQGDEKLFF. CDR3 nucleotides: TGCGCCAGCAGCTTATCACTTTCACAGGGGGATGAAAAACTGTTTTTT.

The CDR3 reads CASSFRQASYEQYF. DNA of the CDR3: TGCGCCAGCAGCTTCAGACAGGCGAGCTACGAGCAGTACTTC. The chain recombines TRBV5-1 with TRBJ2-7, with a possible D match to TRBD1 (6 bases). Deletions cut 2 bases from V and 3 bases from J, with 12 bases between. Per the germline V gene, CDR1 is SGHRS and CDR2 is YFSETQ. The CDR3 is 14 residues long. The full variable domain, with the rest looked up from reference TRBV5-1 and TRBJ2-7, is KAGVTQTPRYLIKTRGQQVTLSCSPISGHRSVSWYQQTPGQGLQFLFEYFSETQRNKGNFPGRFSGRQFSNSRSEMNVSTLELGDSALYLCASSFRQASYEQYFGPGTRLTVT.

This clone came up once. The V call is TRBV5-4, the J call TRBJ2-7; 14 nucleotides agree with TRBD2. V shed 4 bases and J 3 bases; nucleotides not matched to a gene: 3. The CDR3 length is 15 residues. From germline, CDR1 is SGHNT and CDR2 YYREEE (reference sequence). The CDR3 nucleotides read TGTGCCAGCAGCACGGGACTAGCGGGAGTCTACGAGCAGTACTTC. Protein sequence: CASSTGLAGVYEQYF.

This chain links TRBV6-5 with TRBJ2-7, with 8 bases identical to TRBD2. The CDR3 spans 14 residues. V shed 6 bases, J shed 4 bases, and the junction held 8 bases outside the gene matches. Germline CDR1 reads MNHEY; CDR2 reads SVGAGI. The CDR3 here is CASREGLAVYEQYF. The CDR3, as DNA: TGTGCCAGCAGGGAAGGACTAGCTGTTTACGAGCAGTACTTC.

V is TRBV21-1 and J is TRBJ2-1; no check of the table's D call, TRBD2, against the DNA was made. TRBV21-1 is a pseudogene locus. The CDR3 totals 17 residues. As DNA, the CDR3 is TGTGCCAGCAGACAATGGCTAGCACACCATTCCGACAATGAGCAGTTCTTC. Translating it yields CASRQWLAHHSDNEQFF.

V usage is TRBV28 and J usage is TRBJ1-5; D is uncertain. CDR1 is MDHEN, CDR2 SYDVKM, per germline. The CDR3 is 16 amino acids. Trimming stripped 7 bases from V and 6 bases from J, with 22 bases between. CDR3 in DNA: TGTGCCAGCACCACATCCCCGTCTCCGGGAGGTCAGCCCCAGCATTTT. It translates to CASTTSPSPGGQPQHF.

V and J are TRBV9 and TRBJ2-5; 11 bases map to TRBD2. Germline lookup yields CDR1 SGDLS and CDR2 YYNGEE. The CDR3 has 14 amino acids. With 6 bases clipped from V and 3 bases from J, the junction kept 4 bases outside the gene matches. The CDR3 region has the DNA TGTGCCAGCACCGCGACTAGCGGGAAAGAGACCCAGTACTTC. Amino acid sequence: CASTATSGKETQYF.

The V call is TRBV4-1, the J call TRBJ2-7, with D possibly matching TRBD1 (5 bases). Germline CDR1 reads MGHRA; CDR2 reads YSYEKL. Between the trimmed V and J ends, which lost 0 bases and 2 bases, there was a span of 11 bases. The CDR3 runs 15 residues. As DNA, the CDR3 is TGCGCCAGCAGCCAAGAACCAGGGCGAGCCTACGAGCAGTACTTC. Its translation is CASSQEPGRAYEQYF.

The V gene is TRBV27, the J gene TRBJ2-1, with TRBD2 identical over 13 bases. Germline V gives CDR1 MNHEY, CDR2 SMNVEV (reference sequence). V shed 5 bases and J 9 bases; nucleotides not matched to a gene: 16. This CDR3 region has 18 residues. CDR3 DNA: TGTGCCAGCAGTACCTGGACTAGCGGGAGTATATACTCGAGTGAGCAGTTCTTC. Amino acid sequence: CASSTWTSGSIYSSEQFF.

CDR3 protein: CASSSGTDYYNEQFF. Written as DNA, the CDR3 is TGTGCCAGCAGCTCGGGGACAGACTACTACAATGAGCAGTTCTTC. The chain recombines TRBV5-6 with TRBJ2-1; TRBD1 aligns across 7 bases. V gave up 3 bases and J gave up 3 bases; unmatched junction bases: 6. The germline V gene has CDR1 SGHDT and CDR2 YYEEEE. This CDR3 contains 15 residues.

The rearrangement links TRBV11-3 to TRBJ1-2; the match to TRBD1 covers 9 bases. The CDR3 covers 15 residues. Germline values: CDR1 SGHNT, CDR2 YENEEA. After removal of 5 bases from V and 4 bases from J, the junction contained 8 bases not matched to a gene. The CDR3 DNA is TGTGCCAGCAGCCCGGGGACAGGGCTATGCTATGGCTACACCTTC. It is translated as CASSPGTGLCYGYTF.

The chain carries TRBV28 and TRBJ2-7, with TRBD2 matching over 7 bases. The CDR3 spans 15 residues. Germline V lookup: CDR1 MDHEN, CDR2 SYDVKM. With 6 bases clipped from V and 1 base from J, the junction kept 9 bases outside the gene matches. CDR3 DNA sequence: TGTGCCAGCAGGGACGGGGGGAGGGATTCCTACGAGCAGTACTTC. Its translation is CASRDGGRDSYEQYF. The full variable domain, with the rest looked up from reference TRBV28 and TRBJ2-7, is DVKVTQSSRYLVKRTGEKVFLECVQDMDHENMFWYRQDPGLGLRLIYFSYDVKMKEKGDIPEGYSVSREKKERFSLILESASTNQTSMYLCASRDGGRDSYEQYFGPGTRLTVT.

This clone was recorded only once. This rearrangement joins TRBV10-3 to TRBJ2-7, with unresolved D. Germline values: CDR1 ENHRY, CDR2 SYGVKD. V lost 8 bases and J 0 bases, leaving 11 bases between the germline ends. The CDR3 loop spans 13 amino acids. The CDR3 sequence: CAISSVSSYEQYF. In DNA form, the CDR3 reads TGTGCCATCTCTTCCGTAAGCTCCTACGAGCAGTACTTC.